This T cell receptor beta chain came from a study of blood T cell repertoires in COVID-19 (dated by TCRdb to the early 2020s). Notes on the research overall: Samples covering the acute and convalescent phases of COVID-19 were provided by collaborators in the United States, Italy and Spain. The material from the prospective study consisted of cDNA or gDNA derived from T cells, B-cell-depleted T cells, or PBMCs. Subjects who had been exposed to COVID-19, were actively infected with it, or had recovered from it provided the deeply sampled blood TCRbeta repertoires that made up the dataset. A freely available public database, intended as a resource for researchers studying the immune response to SARS-CoV-2, is where the repertoires were released. The samples were drawn from two sources: the first 160 participants of the ongoing ImmuneRACE study, and 950 to 1,500 subjects contributed by 6 global collaborators. Nearly every sample came with metadata listing a de-identified subject ID, COVID-19 status, age in years and sex. HLA class I and class II types, where available, came from metadata supplied by the sample provider rather than from assay-based typing. The study at large found these results: The quantity of clinical and demographic metadata differed by source and by participant and was supplied without curation.

Whole blood was collected in K2EDTA tubes by collaborating institutions according to the institutions' own protocols. For TCRbeta analysis, collaborators shipped samples in one of three forms: frozen whole blood, isolated PBMCs, or DNA extracted from either of those sample types. TCRbeta CDR3 regions were amplified from genomic DNA by means of the immunoSEQ Assay, a bias-controlled multiplex PCR. As for the authors' bioinformatics: The number of nucleated cells in each sample was estimated by amplification of reference gene primers within the assay. Sequence reads were collapsed and filtered to measure the absolute abundance of every unique TCRbeta CDR3 rearrangement. Productive Simpson clonality was computed per sample as the square root of Simpson's diversity index over productive rearrangements. TCRdb took this table from immuneACCESS and kept in-frame rearrangements with V and J called. Such tables lack part of the clones; where checked against another copy, unresolved V genes explain under half of the gap, and the rest is unexplained. The V and J calls and clone size come from that table; D and trimming were worked out from the DNA. Counted in this sample were fewer than 110,000 clones; about 87% of them appeared once. Around 7% of the sample is in the top ten clones.

Via the germline V gene, CDR1 is MNHEY and CDR2 SVGAGI. The CDR3 contains 11 residues, cysteine and phenylalanine counted. Only CDR3 DNA remains: 33 bases, in frame from the first base. At the junction V is shortened by 7 bases and J by 2 bases, with 4 bases in between. In its sample, this clone was seen a few times. Its specific antigen is unknown. Qualities for individual bases were not recorded, and no much larger clone is one base off. The chain is encoded by TRBV6-5 joined to TRBJ2-3; no D gene can be assigned with confidence. This sequence originates from a man aged 45-65 years with active or convalescent COVID-19. Sequencing was carried out using peripheral blood. The CDR3 reads as follows: CASTNTDTQYF. The bases are TGTGCCAGCACCAACACAGATACGCAGTATTTT.